The clone carrying this T cell receptor (beta chain) was observed many times. Antigen specificity is unknown. The time point here: newly diagnosed GD, antithyroid drugs for less than 3 months. Researchers made the TCR library from RNA that was extracted from PBMCs. EDTA tubes collected roughly 9 milliliters of peripheral blood. This sample is drawn from a study of regulatory T cells in long-lasting Graves disease. iRepertoire HTBI primers and Arm-PCR of CDR3 regions built TCR beta libraries. In TCRdb, the multiplex PCR reads were re-called with MiXCR into one record per CDR3 protein. The top ten hold 10% of the sample, which has about 540,000 distinct CDR3 sequences, around an eighth seen once. Germline CDR1 reads MNHNS; CDR2 reads SASEGT. V dropped 5 bases and J dropped 5; count of bases not matched to a gene: 9. The CDR3 contains 15 residues. Whole-study results and caveats: Gene preferences differed: TRBV28, TRBJ1-2, TRBJ2-5 in persistent cases.

The same data also went into a second study, on T cells in Graves' hyperthyroidism and ophthalmopathy. That source adds: In making diagnoses, clinical symptoms, serum thyroxine and TRAb, thyroid ultrasound and orbital computed tomography were all used. Ophthalmopathy could be told apart from stable hyperthyroidism with a 13 V-J model.

This receptor was obtained from a man aged 30 to 39 with Graves disease. This rearrangement joins TRBV6-1 to TRBJ2-1, with 7 bases lining up with TRBD2. Specimen: peripheral blood mononuclear cells (PBMCs), collected at new diagnosis, from a patient treated with antithyroid drugs. DNA of the CDR3: TGTGCCAGCAGTCTGGGGGGGGGACTCAACAATGAGCAGTTCTTC. Protein: CASSLGGGLNNEQFF.